The next 15 T cell receptor beta chains were all read from a single sample in a study of T-cell memory formation after mild COVID-19. Using its own MiXCR run on the 5' RACE reads, TCRdb lists one record per CDR3 protein. The data contain roughly 560,000 distinct CDR3 sequences, about 20% of them singletons. Sequencing was done on a sample of PBMCs or a T cell subset sorted from them (not recorded which). Receptors originate from an adult woman who had mild COVID-19 (a few samples of this study predate the infection). Cell type and time point are not known.

This clonotype has a count of ten or more. The V call is TRBV20-1, the J call TRBJ2-5; D remains ambiguous. Germline CDR1 reads DFQATT; CDR2 reads SNEGSKA (reference sequence). V was pared by 6 bases and J by 6 bases, with 23 bases between. This CDR3 is 15 amino acids long. CDR3 sequence: CSAQNAEDSKQTQYF. The CDR3 DNA reads as TGCAGTGCCCAGAACGCGGAAGATTCAAAGCAGACCCAGTACTTC.

Note on this clonotype: No conserved phenylalanine or tryptophan is present at the end of the CDR3, so a read error is the likely explanation. Because the CDR3's place on the DNA is in doubt, the DNA is left out and the CDR3 is given as listed by TCRdb. The gene calls are TRBV5-6 and TRBJ2-1; the table's D gene call, TRBD1, was not cross checked with the DNA. Germline V gene sequence: CDR1 SGHDT, CDR2 YYEEEE. The CDR3 is 12 amino acids in total, end residues counted. Here the CDR3 reads CASSLGGELRSL.

The rearrangement joins TRBV9 to TRBJ2-1, with 12 bases matching TRBD2. The CDR3 length is 16 residues. Germline V gene sequence: CDR1 SGDLS, CDR2 YYNGEE. V trimming: 2 bases; J trimming: 8 bases; junction bases outside the gene matches: 8. CDR3 amino acids: CASSVTSGGPGDEQFF. CDR3 bases: TGTGCCAGCAGCGTCACTAGCGGGGGGCCGGGGGATGAGCAGTTCTTC.

The V gene is TRBV12-3 or TRBV12-4, the J gene TRBJ2-1, with D possibly matching TRBD1 (6 bases). The CDR3 runs 13 residues. Trimming took 4 bases from V and 7 from J, leaving 11 bases between them. The CDR3 DNA is TGTGCCAGCAGTTATGGGACACCGAATGAGCAGTTCTTC. It encodes CASSYGTPNEQFF.

This clonotype showed up just a few times. This chain connects TRBV12-3 or TRBV12-4 to TRBJ2-7, with D possibly being TRBD2 (6 bases). V dropped 3 bases and J dropped 7 bases, with 13 bases sitting between them. There are 13 residues in the CDR3. The CDR3 spells CASSLGGTFEQYF. CDR3 nucleotides: TGTGCCAGCAGTTTGGGCGGGACCTTTGAGCAGTACTTC.

This clonotype showed up just a few times. The chain uses TRBV4-3 and TRBJ1-4, with 7 bases aligning to TRBD1. The CDR3 consists of 16 residues. Losses at the gene ends were 0 bases for V and 5 bases for J; bases not matched to a gene: 6. Looked up from germline, CDR1 is LGHNA and CDR2 is YSLEER. CDR3 residues: CASSQDRQGWNEKLFF. As DNA, the CDR3 is TGCGCCAGCAGCCAAGATCGACAGGGATGGAATGAAAAACTGTTTTTT.

This rearrangement joins TRBV6-5 to TRBJ1-2; no definite D call. Germline-derived CDR1 and CDR2 are MNHEY and SVGAGI. The CDR3 runs to 13 residues. V lost 4 bases and J 3 bases, leaving 9 bases between the germline ends. The CDR3 sequence: CASSLGYDYGYTF. CDR3 nucleotides: TGTGCCAGCAGTTTAGGTTACGACTATGGCTACACCTTC.

This clonotype occurred a few times. The chain recombines TRBV5-4 with TRBJ1-2; 10 nucleotides agree with TRBD1. The germline V gene has CDR1 SGHNT and CDR2 YYREEE (reference sequence). V gave up 6 bases and J gave up 4 bases; unmatched junction bases: 6. The CDR3 is 14 amino acids. CDR3 amino acids: CASTKDRGLYGYTF. The CDR3 DNA sequence: TGTGCCAGCACCAAAGACAGGGGGCTCTATGGCTACACCTTC.

The genes are TRBV20-1 and TRBJ2-5; D may be TRBD2 (6 bases). The CDR3 totals 15 residues. Germline values: CDR1 DFQATT, CDR2 SNEGSKA (reference sequence). The V end was cut by 4 bases, the J end by 2 bases, with 17 bases between. CDR3 in amino acids: CSAIRERLAQETQYF. The CDR3 coding sequence is TGCAGTGCTATCCGGGAGAGGTTAGCACAAGAGACCCAGTACTTC.

This clonotype has more than one count but fewer than ten. The V call is TRBV13, the J call TRBJ2-7; 7 bases agree with TRBD2. The CDR3 covers 17 residues. Germline V gives CDR1 PRHDT, CDR2 FYEKMQ (reference sequence). J gave up 2 bases and V 2 bases, and 12 bases lay outside the gene matches. The CDR3 reads CASSLLGTLAPTYEQYF. The CDR3 DNA reads as TGTGCCAGCAGCTTACTGGGCACACTAGCGCCAACCTACGAGCAGTACTTC. Combining the CDR3 with reference TRBV13 and TRBJ2-7 gives the whole variable domain AAGVIQSPRHLIKEKRETATLKCYPIPRHDTVYWYQQGPGQDPQFLISFYEKMQSDKGSIPDRFSAQQFSDYHSELNMSSLELGDSALYFCASSLLGTLAPTYEQYFGPGTRLTVT.

V and J are TRBV20-1 and TRBJ1-1, with D possibly TRBD1 on 6 matching bases. Trimming cost V 1 base and J 3 bases, with 15 bases left between them. CDR1 is DFQATT and CDR2 is SNEGSKA in the germline V gene (reference sequence). The CDR3 sequence is 15 residues long. In DNA, the CDR3 is TGCAGTGCTAGAGGGGCTCCCAGGGGATACACTGAAGCTTTCTTT. This codes for CSARGAPRGYTEAFF.

This clonotype was seen a few times. V gene TRBV4-1 combines with J gene TRBJ1-1; D is perhaps TRBD1 (5 bases). V was trimmed by 0 bases and J by 6 bases, leaving 11 bases between them. This CDR3 has 14 residues. Germline assignment: CDR1 MGHRA and CDR2 YSYEKL. The CDR3 DNA sequence: TGCGCCAGCAGCCAAGATCGGTCCAGGGCTGAAGCTTTCTTT. As protein: CASSQDRSRAEAFF.

This clonotype was recorded a few times. V and J are TRBV9 and TRBJ2-3, with D unclear. The germline CDR1 and CDR2 sequences are SGDLS and YYNGEE. The V end was cut by 4 bases, the J end by 6 bases, with 6 bases between. CDR3 length: 11 residues. The CDR3 loop is CASSTADTQYF. CDR3 in DNA: TGTGCCAGCAGCACGGCGGATACGCAGTATTTT.

CDR3 loop: CASSGLSSGNTIYF. DNA for the CDR3: TGTGCCAGCAGCGGGCTGTCCTCTGGAAACACCATATATTTT. This rearrangement joins TRBV2 to TRBJ1-3; D is ambiguous. The V and J ends lost 6 bases and 0 bases respectively, with 9 bases between them. The CDR3 totals 14 residues. Germline lookup yields CDR1 SNHLY and CDR2 FYNNEI.

The chain couples TRBV7-2 to TRBJ2-7; D ambiguous. CDR3 length equals 13 residues. Germline V gene lookup returns CDR1 SGHTA and CDR2 FQGNSA. The ends were cut back, 2 bases at V and 7 bases at J, with 12 bases in the middle. CDR3 in amino acids: CASSLQSLGEQYF. The CDR3 DNA follows: TGTGCCAGCAGCTTACAATCGTTGGGGGAGCAGTACTTC.